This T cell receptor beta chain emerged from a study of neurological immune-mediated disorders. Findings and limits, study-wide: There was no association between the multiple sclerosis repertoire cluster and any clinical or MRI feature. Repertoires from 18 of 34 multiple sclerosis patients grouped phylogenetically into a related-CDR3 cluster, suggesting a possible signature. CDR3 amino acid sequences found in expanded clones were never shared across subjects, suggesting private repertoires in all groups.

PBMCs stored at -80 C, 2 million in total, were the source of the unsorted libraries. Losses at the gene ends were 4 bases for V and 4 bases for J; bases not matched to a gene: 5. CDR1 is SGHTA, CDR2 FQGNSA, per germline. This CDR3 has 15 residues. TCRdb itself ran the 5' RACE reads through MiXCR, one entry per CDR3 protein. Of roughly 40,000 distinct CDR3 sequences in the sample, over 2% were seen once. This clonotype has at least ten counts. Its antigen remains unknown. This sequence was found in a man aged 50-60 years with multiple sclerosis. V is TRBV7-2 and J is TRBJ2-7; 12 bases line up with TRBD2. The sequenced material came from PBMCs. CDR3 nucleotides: TGTGCCAGCAGCTCAGGACTAGCGGGGAGGTACGAGCAGTACTTC. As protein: CASSSGLAGRYEQYF.